This T cell receptor beta chain derives from a study of T cells after yellow fever vaccination. Trimming cost V 4 bases and J 4 bases, with 8 bases left between them. The CDR3 spans 12 residues. Study outcomes and limitations: By day 5 rather than day 15, the secondary response had peaked, though it was weaker. A small proportion of clonotypes was detected in both the CD4 and CD8 compartments. Subsequent booster samples again held most clones from primary vaccination (96% CD4, 85% to 90% CD8).

TCRdb re-derived calls from the 5' RACE reads in MiXCR, one entry per CDR3 protein. The sample contains some 350,000 distinct CDR3 sequences, roughly 8.7% of which appear only once. There are a few counts of this clonotype. Its antigen is undetermined. The TCR comes from a man aged 18 to 35 who received the YFV17D yellow fever vaccine. This sample comprised PBMCs, obtained on the day of the first yellow fever vaccination. This chain links TRBV12-3 or TRBV12-4 with TRBJ2-7; D is possibly TRBD1 (5 bases). CDR3 region: CASSSDRYEQYF. The DNA for the CDR3 is TGTGCCAGCAGTTCCGACAGATACGAGCAGTACTTC.